A single sample is the source of the 24 T cell receptor beta chains below, sequenced in a study of blood T cell repertoires in COVID-19. TCRdb's copy holds only in-frame clones and misses some; the assay was immunoSEQ multiplex PCR. Of some 300,000 clones in the sample, 85% to 90% were seen once. The sample comprised peripheral blood. Receptors originate from a woman between 50 and 59 years old with COVID-19, enrolled during active disease.

A note on this clone: The sample has other DNA sequences that encode this CDR3 too. J is TRBJ2-7 and V is TRBV20-1; a possible D gene is TRBD2 (6 bases). CDR1 and CDR2 from the germline V gene are DFQATT and SNEGSKA (reference sequence). The CDR3 runs to 11 residues. With 3 bases removed from V and 4 bases from J, the gap between germline ends came to 7 bases. The CDR3 DNA sequence: TGCAGTGCTAGGGCGGGGTACGAGCAGTACTTC. Amino acid sequence: CSARAGYEQYF.

In DNA, the CDR3 is TGTGCCATTTTGAGGAGTGAAAAACTGTTTTTT. It specifies CAILRSEKLFF. V and J are TRBV12-3 or TRBV12-4 and TRBJ1-4; D not certain. The CDR3 has 11 residues. Deletions cut 10 bases from V and 7 bases from J, with 10 bases between.

The chain is built from TRBV6-5 and TRBJ1-1; D is unclear. V was clipped by 8 bases and J by 4 bases, with 11 bases between them. Germline CDR1 and CDR2: MNHEY and SVGAGI. The CDR3 is 12 residues long. This CDR3 reads CASDWGGTEAFF. The CDR3 bases are TGTGCCAGCGATTGGGGAGGCACTGAAGCTTTCTTT.

V gene TRBV18 combines with J gene TRBJ2-4; D remains unclear. The CDR3 is made up of 14 amino acids. Germline CDR1 and CDR2: KGHSH and LQKENI. Trimming took off 3 bases at V and 2 bases at J, with 8 bases between the two ends. CDR3 DNA sequence: TGTGCCAGCTCACCCTATGCCCCCAAAAACATTCAGTACTTC. This encodes CASSPYAPKNIQYF.

The V call is TRBV7-2, the J call TRBJ2-1; TRBD2 is a possible D gene (5 bases). V was pared by 3 bases and J by 3 bases, with 9 bases between. Germline values: CDR1 SGHTA, CDR2 FQGNSA. The CDR3 has 14 residues. The CDR3 loop reads CASSFTSGYNEQFF. CDR3 nucleotides: TGTGCCAGCAGCTTTACAAGCGGCTACAATGAGCAGTTCTTC.

The chain has TRBV5-1 and TRBJ2-1, with 7 bases fitting TRBD1. Trimming at V came to 1 base and at J to 6 bases, leaving 10 bases not matched to a gene. The CDR3 is 16 amino acids. Germline V gives CDR1 SGHRS, CDR2 YFSETQ. As DNA, the CDR3 is TGCGCCAGCAGCTTGATTGTGGGACAGACTGGCAATGAGCAGTTCTTC. Protein: CASSLIVGQTGNEQFF. Looking up the rest from reference TRBV5-1 and TRBJ2-1 gives the full variable domain: KAGVTQTPRYLIKTRGQQVTLSCSPISGHRSVSWYQQTPGQGLQFLFEYFSETQRNKGNFPGRFSGRQFSNSRSEMNVSTLELGDSALYLCASSLIVGQTGNEQFFGPGTRLTVL.

V is TRBV14 and J is TRBJ2-2; 15 bases fit TRBD2. With V trimmed by 4 bases and J by 0 bases, 12 bases remained unmatched. Germline CDR1 SGHDN, CDR2 FVKESK. This CDR3 spans 21 amino acids. The CDR3 nucleotides are TGTGCCAGCAGCCCAACTTACGGGACTAGCGGGAGGAGGCCGAACACCGGGGAGCTGTTTTTT. It codes for CASSPTYGTSGRRPNTGELFF. Complete variable domain (other parts from reference TRBV14 and TRBJ2-2): EAGVTQFPSHSVIEKGQTVTLRCDPISGHDNLYWYRRVMGKEIKFLLHFVKESKQDESGMPNNRFLAERTGGTYSTLKVQPAELEDSGVYFCASSPTYGTSGRRPNTGELFFGEGSRLTVL.

This clone was detected once. Here the CDR3 DNA reads TGTGCCAGCAGCCGAGGACAGGGGGGCACCAATGAGCAGTTCTTC. Translating gives CASSRGQGGTNEQFF. This chain connects TRBV7-6 to TRBJ2-1, with 10 nucleotides matching TRBD1. Losses at the gene ends were 5 bases for V and 6 bases for J; bases not matched to a gene: 7. This CDR3 region has 15 residues. Germline CDR1 reads SGHVS; CDR2 reads FNYEAQ. The variable domain in full, completed from reference TRBV7-6 and TRBJ2-1, reads GAGVSQSPRYKVTKRGQDVALRCDPISGHVSLYWYRQALGQGPEFLTYFNYEAQQDKSGLPNDRFSAERPEGSISTLTIQRTEQRDSAMYRCASSRGQGGTNEQFFGPGTRLTVL.

In this sample, this clone turned up once. V and J are TRBV3-1 (or the pseudogene TRBV3-2) and TRBJ1-4, with D tentatively TRBD1 (6 bases). The germline gives CDR1 LGHDT, CDR2 YNNKEL (reference sequence). CDR3 size: 14 residues. V was trimmed by 4 bases and J by 8 bases, leaving 14 bases between them. CDR3 sequence reads: CASSRRGSQEKLFF. The DNA for the CDR3 is TGTGCCAGCAGCCGCAGGGGATCCCAAGAAAAACTGTTTTTT.

This chain's CDR3 is CASSTRTGTAGGLDTQYF. The CDR3, as DNA: TGTGCCAGCAGCACCCGGACAGGGACAGCCGGAGGTTTAGATACGCAGTATTTT. The J gene is TRBJ2-3, the V gene TRBV3-1 (or the pseudogene TRBV3-2); 8 bases map to TRBD1. Germline V CDR1 and CDR2: LGHDT, YNNKEL (reference sequence). There are 18 residues in the CDR3. The V gene end was trimmed by 5 bases and the J gene end by 5 bases; junction bases not matched to a gene: 18.

This chain uses TRBV6-5 with TRBJ2-2, with 8 bases that match TRBD2. Germline values: CDR1 MNHEY, CDR2 SVGAGI. V gave up 6 bases and J gave up 7 bases; unmatched junction bases: 10. This CDR3 comprises 15 residues. CDR3 in DNA: TGTGCCAGCAGAACCGGGACTAGTACCGGCGGGGAGCTGTTTTTT. Its translation: CASRTGTSTGGELFF.

The J gene is TRBJ1-3, the V gene TRBV4-3; D is perhaps TRBD1 (6 bases). The V gene's germline CDR1 is LGHNA and CDR2 YSLEER. The CDR3 consists of 16 residues. V shed 0 bases and J shed 2 bases, with 11 bases lying between them. CDR3 nucleotide sequence: TGCGCCAGCAGCCAAGATTACGCAGGGGCTGGAAACACCATATATTTT. Amino acids: CASSQDYAGAGNTIYF.

The rearrangement joins TRBV21-1 to TRBJ2-6; the table's D call of TRBD2 was not tested on the DNA. TRBV21-1 is a pseudogene locus. This CDR3 comprises 20 residues. CDR3: CASSRERDKGIISGANVLTF. The CDR3 coding sequence is TGTGCCAGCAGCAGAGAGCGGGACAAGGGAATTATCTCTGGGGCCAACGTCCTGACTTTC.

CDR3 amino acids: CASSPPIGTGGEKLFF. CDR3 coding DNA: TGTGCCAGCAGCCCCCCCATAGGGACAGGGGGTGAAAAACTGTTTTTT. This chain joins TRBV5-4 and TRBJ1-4, with TRBD1 identical over 11 bases. Germline V gene data show CDR1 as SGHNT and CDR2 as YYREEE (reference sequence). The junction had 9 bases not matched to a gene; V was cut back by 4 bases and J by 7 bases. This CDR3 has 16 amino acids. The full variable domain, its missing parts supplied by reference TRBV5-4 and TRBJ1-4, is ETGVTQSPTHLIKTRGQQVTLRCSSQSGHNTVSWYQQALGQGPQFIFQYYREEENGRGNFPPRFSGLQFPNYSSELNVNALELDDSALYLCASSPPIGTGGEKLFFGSGTQLSVL.

This clone was seen a single time. V is TRBV11-3 and J is TRBJ2-7; D perhaps matches TRBD2 (6 bases). V lost 3 bases to trimming and J lost 3 bases, with 15 bases between them. CDR3 size: 15 residues. Germline assignment: CDR1 SGHNT and CDR2 YENEEA. CDR3 DNA: TGTGCCAGCAGCTTTAGGAGGGAGAGATTCTACGAGCAGTACTTC. Its protein product is CASSFRRERFYEQYF.

This clone was seen a few times. The CDR3 DNA sequence: TGTGCCAGCAAAAGTGTTGGCAGTCGTGAAGCTTTCTTT. Amino acid sequence: CASKSVGSREAFF. The chain links TRBV7-3 to TRBJ1-1, with D hard to call. CDR1 is SGHTA, CDR2 FQGTGA, per germline. The V gene lost 7 bases and the J gene lost 7 bases, with 16 bases spanning the gap. This CDR3 is built from 13 residues.

The chain couples TRBV5-1 to TRBJ1-1, with TRBD1 matching over 8 bases. The ends lost 5 bases at V and 2 bases at J; junction bases unmatched: 14. This CDR3 comprises 17 residues. The germline gives CDR1 SGHRS, CDR2 YFSETQ. CDR3 nucleotides: TGCGCCAGCAGACCAGGGGGGACAGGATCCTTAAACACTGAAGCTTTCTTT. Amino acids: CASRPGGTGSLNTEAFF.

Note on this clone: Other DNA sequences from this sample encode an identical CDR3 as well. The genes are TRBV5-4 and TRBJ1-1; no reliable D call. The CDR3 covers 14 residues. V lost 0 bases and J lost 4, with 10 bases in between. Germline V gene sequence: CDR1 SGHNT, CDR2 YYREEE (reference sequence). This CDR3 is CASSLGAGGTEAFF. The CDR3 nucleotides are TGTGCCAGCAGCTTGGGAGCGGGTGGCACTGAAGCTTTCTTT.

The rearrangement links TRBV6-5 to TRBJ2-5; D is uncertain. The CDR3 runs 13 residues. CDR1 is MNHEY and CDR2 is SVGAGI in the germline V gene. The germline V and J ends were trimmed by 0 bases and 2 bases, with 4 bases remaining between them. The CDR3 sequence: CASSYSYQETQYF. The DNA for the CDR3 is TGTGCCAGCAGTTACTCCTATCAAGAGACCCAGTACTTC.

This chain joins TRBV2 and TRBJ1-4, with D maybe TRBD1 (6 bases). The length of the CDR3 is 13 residues. CDR1 is SNHLY and CDR2 is FYNNEI in the germline V gene. The ends were cut back, 8 bases at V and 10 bases at J, with 17 bases in the middle. The CDR3 reads CASAAQGLGKLFF. The CDR3 DNA is TGTGCCAGCGCCGCACAGGGTCTTGGAAAACTGTTTTTT.

V gene TRBV25-1 combines with J gene TRBJ2-7, with 12 bases that match TRBD2. CDR3 length: 15 residues. Trimming at V came to 4 bases and at J to 7 bases, leaving 8 bases not matched to a gene. CDR1 is MGHDK and CDR2 is SYGVNS in the germline V gene. CDR3 amino acids: CASSGTSGRLSEQYF. The CDR3 nucleotides read TGTGCCAGCAGTGGCACTAGCGGGAGGTTGAGTGAGCAGTACTTC.

CDR3 amino acids: CARREGKTGTSGYNEQFF. CDR3 sequence (DNA): TGTGCCAGACGGGAGGGCAAAACCGGGACTAGCGGCTACAATGAGCAGTTCTTC. J is TRBJ2-1 and V is TRBV5-3, with 11 bases lining up with TRBD2. TRBV5-3 is flagged as an ORF with uncertain function. J was trimmed by 3 bases and V by 7 bases; bases with no gene match: 15. This CDR3 is 18 amino acids long.

CDR3 protein: CASTPDISNTGELFF. The CDR3 DNA sequence: TGTGCCAGCACACCCGACATTTCGAACACCGGGGAGCTGTTTTTT. This chain links TRBV2 with TRBJ2-2; D ambiguous. V was pared by 7 bases and J by 0 bases, with 12 bases between. The germline V gene has CDR1 SNHLY and CDR2 FYNNEI. This CDR3 contains 15 residues. Combining the CDR3 with reference TRBV2 and TRBJ2-2 gives the whole variable domain EPEVTQTPSHQVTQMGQEVILRCVPISNHLYFYWYRQILGQKVEFLVSFYNNEISEKSEIFDDQFSVERPDGSNFTLKIRSTKLEDSAMYFCASTPDISNTGELFFGEGSRLTVL.

The V and J genes are TRBV4-2 and TRBJ2-7, with 8 bases that match TRBD1. The CDR3 has 15 amino acids. CDR1 and CDR2 from the germline V gene are LGHNA and YNFKEQ. V lost 0 bases, J lost 10 bases, and 11 bases stayed unmatched. The CDR3 loop reads CASSQDTGQGRTQYF. In DNA form, the CDR3 reads TGTGCCAGCAGCCAAGACACCGGACAGGGTCGCACCCAGTACTTC.